The 14 T cell receptor beta chains in this list originate from one sample, sequenced in a study of blood T cell repertoires in COVID-19. The table came from immunoSEQ multiplex PCR; TCRdb's copy has only in-frame clones and leaves some out. This sample has about 36,000 clones, with 90% found just once. The sample was peripheral blood. Receptors originate from a human donor in a cohort sampled during active COVID-19.

V is TRBV4-3 and J is TRBJ2-5; 12 bases are shared with TRBD1. Per germline, CDR1 LGHNA and CDR2 YSLEER. V shed 2 bases, J shed 5 bases, and the junction held 9 bases outside the gene matches. This CDR3 region has 17 residues. CDR3 loop: CASSQTSGQGAKETQYF. In DNA form, the CDR3 reads TGCGCCAGCAGCCAAACATCGGGACAGGGGGCGAAGGAGACCCAGTACTTC.

This clone was detected only a few times. The chain couples TRBV6-1 to TRBJ1-2; possibly TRBD1 for D (6 bases). V lost 4 bases, J lost 4 bases, and 22 bases lay in between. This CDR3 is built from 17 residues. The germline CDR1 and CDR2 sequences are MNHNS and SASEGT. As DNA, the CDR3 is TGTGCCAGCAGTGTGGGGCTGGACAGAACCCTTTTCTATGGCTACACCTTC. Protein sequence: CASSVGLDRTLFYGYTF.

The chain joins TRBV10-1 to TRBJ1-1; D not resolved. Deletions cut 7 bases from V and 0 bases from J, with 6 bases between. The germline V gene encodes CDR1 WNHNN and CDR2 SYGVQD (reference sequence). CDR3 size: 12 residues. CDR3 bases: TGCGCCAGCAACAACGTGAACACTGAAGCTTTCTTT. As protein: CASNNVNTEAFF.

The chain carries TRBV5-5 and TRBJ2-7; 13 positions agree with TRBD2. J lost 2 bases, V lost 4 bases, and 6 bases had no gene match. Germline V CDR1 and CDR2: SGHKS, YYEKEE (reference sequence). This CDR3 is 16 amino acids long. The CDR3 loop reads CASSEATSGRAYEQYF. The CDR3 coding sequence is TGTGCCAGCAGCGAGGCCACTAGCGGGAGGGCCTACGAGCAGTACTTC.

Details on this clone: The sample has other DNA sequences that encode this CDR3 too. The chain links TRBV6-1 to TRBJ1-2; D possibly corresponds to TRBD1 (5 bases). V was pared by 3 bases and J by 7 bases, with 9 bases between. Germline V gives CDR1 MNHNS, CDR2 SASEGT. This CDR3 has 12 residues. The CDR3 region is CASSEGGLGYTF. The CDR3 DNA reads TGTGCCAGCAGTGAGGGGGGACTTGGCTACACCTTC.

This chain uses TRBV7-2 with TRBJ1-2, with 8 bases that match TRBD1. In germline, CDR1 is SGHTA, CDR2 FQGNSA. V trimming: 5 bases; J trimming: 2 bases; junction bases outside the gene matches: 4. The CDR3 extends over 14 amino acids. The chain's CDR3 is CASSTDRANYGYTF. The DNA of the CDR3 is TGTGCCAGCAGCACGGACAGGGCAAACTATGGCTACACCTTC.

CDR3 nucleotide sequence: TGTGCCAGCAGCCAAGAGGGCGGGAGACCCCAAGAGACCCAGTACTTC. Translated, it gives CASSQEGGRPQETQYF. J is TRBJ2-5 and V is TRBV4-2, with 7 bases lining up with TRBD2. The germline CDR1 and CDR2 sequences are LGHNA and YNFKEQ. Germline trimming cut 0 bases from V and 1 base from J; bases unmatched to any gene: 5. This CDR3 has 16 residues.

The rearrangement links TRBV7-9 to TRBJ2-5; 9 bases are shared with TRBD2. In germline, CDR1 is SEHNR, CDR2 FQNEAQ (reference sequence). J was trimmed by 5 bases and V by 6 bases; bases with no gene match: 13. This CDR3 region has 16 residues. CDR3 sequence (DNA): TGTGCCAGCAGTGCGGGCGGGAGGGCCGTCCGGGAGACCCAGTACTTC. It translates to CASSAGGRAVRETQYF.

V is TRBV18 and J is TRBJ2-1, with 7 bases identical to TRBD2. CDR1 is KGHSH, CDR2 LQKENI, per germline. With 2 bases clipped from V and 3 bases from J, the junction kept 16 bases outside the gene matches. There are 19 residues in the CDR3. CDR3 region: CASSPRKAGPPRSYNEQFF. The CDR3 DNA follows: TGTGCCAGCTCACCAAGGAAAGCGGGGCCCCCACGTAGCTACAATGAGCAGTTCTTC. Together with reference TRBV18 and TRBJ2-1, the CDR3 gives the full variable domain: NAGVMQNPRHLVRRRGQEARLRCSPMKGHSHVYWYRQLPEEGLKFMVYLQKENIIDESGMPKERFSAEFPKEGPSILRIQQVVRGDSAAYFCASSPRKAGPPRSYNEQFFGPGTRLTVL.

The gene calls are TRBV5-6 and TRBJ2-7; perhaps TRBD2 as D (6 bases). The V end was cut by 0 bases, the J end by 3 bases, with 10 bases between. CDR1 and CDR2 (germline): SGHDT, YYEEEE. The CDR3 spans 14 residues. The CDR3 here is CASSLAPGSYEQYF. DNA of the CDR3: TGTGCCAGCAGCTTGGCGCCCGGGAGCTACGAGCAGTACTTC.

This clone was seen more than once but under ten times. The gene calls are TRBV7-9 and TRBJ1-2; D perhaps matches TRBD1 (6 bases). The V end was cut by 2 bases, the J end by 2 bases, with 9 bases between. This CDR3 has 14 amino acids. Germline values: CDR1 SEHNR, CDR2 FQNEAQ (reference sequence). The DNA of the CDR3 is TGTGCCAGCAGCTTATCCGGACAGAACTATGGCTACACCTTC. This gives the protein CASSLSGQNYGYTF.

CDR3 protein: CASSLQAAEFNEQFF. CDR3 nucleotide sequence: TGCGCCAGCAGCTTGCAAGCGGCTGAATTCAATGAGCAGTTCTTC. This chain uses TRBV5-1 with TRBJ2-1; weak D call: TRBD2 (5 bases). Trimming shortened V by 1 base and J by 6 bases, and 14 bases separated the two germline ends. Germline lookup yields CDR1 SGHRS and CDR2 YFSETQ. This CDR3 region has 15 residues.

The rearrangement joins TRBV27 to TRBJ1-4; 9 nucleotides align to TRBD1. The CDR3 sequence is 16 residues long. Per germline, CDR1 MNHEY and CDR2 SMNVEV (reference sequence). The ends lost 5 bases at V and 4 bases at J; junction bases unmatched: 8. The CDR3 loop is CASSLLNRGLNEKLFF. In DNA, the CDR3 is TGTGCCAGCAGTCTACTAAACAGGGGGCTTAATGAAAAACTGTTTTTT.

The CDR3 loop is CASRSGGEGYTF. DNA for the CDR3: TGTGCCAGCAGATCAGGGGGTGAAGGCTACACCTTC. The chain recombines TRBV28 with TRBJ1-2; 7 bases line up with TRBD1. The germline gives CDR1 MDHEN, CDR2 SYDVKM. The CDR3 totals 12 residues. The V gene end was trimmed by 6 bases and the J gene end by 8 bases; junction bases not matched to a gene: 6.